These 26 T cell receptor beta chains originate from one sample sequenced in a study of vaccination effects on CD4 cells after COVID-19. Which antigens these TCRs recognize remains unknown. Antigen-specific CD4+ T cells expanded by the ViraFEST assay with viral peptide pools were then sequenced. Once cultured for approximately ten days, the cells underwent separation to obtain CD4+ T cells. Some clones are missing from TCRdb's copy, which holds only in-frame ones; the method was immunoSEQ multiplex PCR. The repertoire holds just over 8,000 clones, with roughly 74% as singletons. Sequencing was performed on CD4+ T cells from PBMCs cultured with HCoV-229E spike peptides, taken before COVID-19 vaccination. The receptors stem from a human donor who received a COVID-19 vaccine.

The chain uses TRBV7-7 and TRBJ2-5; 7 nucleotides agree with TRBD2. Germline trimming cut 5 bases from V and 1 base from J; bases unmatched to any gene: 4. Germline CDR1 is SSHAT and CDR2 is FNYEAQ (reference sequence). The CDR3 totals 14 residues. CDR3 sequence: CASSTSGVQETQYF. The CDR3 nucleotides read TGTGCCAGCAGCACGAGCGGGGTCCAAGAGACCCAGTACTTC.

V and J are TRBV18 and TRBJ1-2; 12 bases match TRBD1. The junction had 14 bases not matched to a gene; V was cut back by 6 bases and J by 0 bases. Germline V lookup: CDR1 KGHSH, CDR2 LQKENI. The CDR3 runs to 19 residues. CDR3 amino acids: CASSRTPGTGGSSNYGYTF. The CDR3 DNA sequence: TGTGCCAGCTCTAGAACCCCCGGGACAGGGGGCAGCTCTAACTATGGCTACACCTTC.

The CDR3 coding sequence is TGTGCCAGCAGCCCTGGGACTAGCGGGAGTCCCGGGAGAGGGACGCAGTATTTT. Encoded protein: CASSPGTSGSPGRGTQYF. The V gene is TRBV9, the J gene TRBJ2-3; 14 bases agree with TRBD2. The length of the CDR3 is 18 residues. The trim removed 4 bases at V and 9 bases at J, leaving 16 bases unmatched. CDR1 SGDLS and CDR2 YYNGEE come from the germline V gene.

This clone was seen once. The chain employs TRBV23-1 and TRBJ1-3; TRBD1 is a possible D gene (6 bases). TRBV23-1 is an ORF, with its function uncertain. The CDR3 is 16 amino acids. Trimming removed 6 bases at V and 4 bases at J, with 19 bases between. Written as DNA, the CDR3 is TGCGCCAGCAGGCTTAGGGGGGGGCGGTCCGGAAACACCATATATTTT. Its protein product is CASRLRGGRSGNTIYF.

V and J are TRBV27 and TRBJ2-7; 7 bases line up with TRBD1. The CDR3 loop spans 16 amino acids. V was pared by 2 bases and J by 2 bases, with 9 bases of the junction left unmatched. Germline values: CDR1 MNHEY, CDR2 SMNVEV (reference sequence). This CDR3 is CASSLLNRGPTYEQYF. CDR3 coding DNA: TGTGCCAGCAGTTTACTAAACAGGGGCCCCACCTACGAGCAGTACTTC.

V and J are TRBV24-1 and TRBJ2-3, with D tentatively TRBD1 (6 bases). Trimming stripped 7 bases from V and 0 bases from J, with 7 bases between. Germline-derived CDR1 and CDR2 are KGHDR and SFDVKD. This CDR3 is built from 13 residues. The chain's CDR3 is CATRDSSTDTQYF. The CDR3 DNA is TGTGCCACCAGGGACAGCAGCACAGATACGCAGTATTTT.

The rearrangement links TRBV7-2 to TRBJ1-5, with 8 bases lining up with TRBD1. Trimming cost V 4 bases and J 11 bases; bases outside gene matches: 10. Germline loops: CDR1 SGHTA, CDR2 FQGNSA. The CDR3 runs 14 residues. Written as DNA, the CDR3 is TGTGCCAGCAGCTCAGGGACAGGTGATGTAGCCCAGCATTTT. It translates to CASSSGTGDVAQHF.

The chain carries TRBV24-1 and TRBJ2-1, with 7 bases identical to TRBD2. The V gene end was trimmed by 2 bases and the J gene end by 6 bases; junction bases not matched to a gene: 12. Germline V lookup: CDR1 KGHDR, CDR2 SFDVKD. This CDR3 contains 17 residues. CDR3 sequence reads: CATSDSKGGRAVNEQFF. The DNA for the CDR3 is TGTGCCACCAGTGATTCGAAGGGAGGGAGGGCCGTCAATGAGCAGTTCTTC.

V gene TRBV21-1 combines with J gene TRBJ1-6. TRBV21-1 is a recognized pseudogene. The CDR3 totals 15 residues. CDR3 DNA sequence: TGTGCCAGCCCTCAGCAAAAAACCTATAATTCACCCCTCCACTTT. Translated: CASPQQKTYNSPLHF.

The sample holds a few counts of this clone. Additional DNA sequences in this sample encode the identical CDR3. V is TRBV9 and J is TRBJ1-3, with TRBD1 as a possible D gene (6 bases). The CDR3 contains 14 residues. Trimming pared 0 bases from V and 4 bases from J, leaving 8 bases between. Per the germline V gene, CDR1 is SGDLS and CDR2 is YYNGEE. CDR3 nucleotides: TGTGCCAGCAGCGTAGGGACAGTCGGAAACACCATATATTTT. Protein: CASSVGTVGNTIYF.

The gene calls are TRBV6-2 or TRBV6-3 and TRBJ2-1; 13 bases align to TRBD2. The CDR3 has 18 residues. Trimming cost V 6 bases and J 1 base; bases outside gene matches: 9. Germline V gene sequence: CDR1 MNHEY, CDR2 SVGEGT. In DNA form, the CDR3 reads TGTGCCAGCAGCACCGGGACTAGCGGGGCCATTTCCTACAATGAGCAGTTCTTC. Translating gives CASSTGTSGAISYNEQFF.

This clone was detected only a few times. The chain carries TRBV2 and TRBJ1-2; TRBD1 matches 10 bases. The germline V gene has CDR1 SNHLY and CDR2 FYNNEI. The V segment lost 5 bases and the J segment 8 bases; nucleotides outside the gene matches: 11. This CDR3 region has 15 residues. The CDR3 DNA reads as TGTGCCAGCAGTAGGCCGGGACAGGGGCTCTGGGGCTACACCTTC. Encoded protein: CASSRPGQGLWGYTF.

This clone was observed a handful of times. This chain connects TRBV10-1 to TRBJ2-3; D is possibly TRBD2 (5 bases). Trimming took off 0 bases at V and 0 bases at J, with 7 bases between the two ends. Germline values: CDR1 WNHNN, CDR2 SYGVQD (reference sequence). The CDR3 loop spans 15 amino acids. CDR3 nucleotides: TGCGCCAGCAGTGAGTCAGGCGGGAGCACAGATACGCAGTATTTT. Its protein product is CASSESGGSTDTQYF.

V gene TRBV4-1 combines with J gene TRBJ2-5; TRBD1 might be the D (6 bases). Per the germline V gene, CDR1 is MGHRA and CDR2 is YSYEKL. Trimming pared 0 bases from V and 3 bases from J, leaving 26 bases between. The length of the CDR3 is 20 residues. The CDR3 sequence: CASSQEGSGHGGSRKETQYF. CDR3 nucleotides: TGCGCCAGCAGCCAAGAGGGTTCGGGACATGGTGGTAGTAGGAAAGAGACCCAGTACTTC.

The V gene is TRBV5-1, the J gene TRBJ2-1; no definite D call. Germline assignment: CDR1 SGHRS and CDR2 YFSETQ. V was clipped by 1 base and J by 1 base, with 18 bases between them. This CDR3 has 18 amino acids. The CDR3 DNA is TGCGCCAGCAGCTTGATTTTAAACGCGGTCCATTCCTACAATGAGCAGTTCTTC. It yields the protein CASSLILNAVHSYNEQFF.

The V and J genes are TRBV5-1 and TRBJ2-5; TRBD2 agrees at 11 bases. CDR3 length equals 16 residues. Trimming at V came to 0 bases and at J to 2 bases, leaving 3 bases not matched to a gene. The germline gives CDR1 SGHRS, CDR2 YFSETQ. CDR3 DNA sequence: TGCGCCAGCAGCTTGGTGTCTAGCGGGGGGCAAGAGACCCAGTACTTC. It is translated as CASSLVSSGGQETQYF.

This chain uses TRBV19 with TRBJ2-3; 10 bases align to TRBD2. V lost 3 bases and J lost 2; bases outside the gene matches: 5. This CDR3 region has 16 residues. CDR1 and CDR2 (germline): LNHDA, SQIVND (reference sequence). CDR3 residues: CASSIKREGNTDTQYF. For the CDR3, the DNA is TGTGCCAGTAGTATCAAGCGGGAGGGGAACACAGATACGCAGTATTTT.

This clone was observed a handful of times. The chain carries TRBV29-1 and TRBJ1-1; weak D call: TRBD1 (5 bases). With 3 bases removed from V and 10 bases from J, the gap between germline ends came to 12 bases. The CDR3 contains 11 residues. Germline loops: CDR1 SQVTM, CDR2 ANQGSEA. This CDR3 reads CSVERGGRAFF. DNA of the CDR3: TGCAGCGTTGAGAGGGGCGGGAGAGCTTTCTTT.

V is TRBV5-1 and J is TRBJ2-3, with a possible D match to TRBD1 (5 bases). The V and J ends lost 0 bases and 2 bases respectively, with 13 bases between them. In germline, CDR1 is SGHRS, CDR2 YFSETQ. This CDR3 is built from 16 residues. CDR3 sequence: CASSLGTSGLTDTQYF. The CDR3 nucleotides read TGCGCCAGCAGCTTGGGGACCTCAGGGCTCACAGATACGCAGTATTTT.

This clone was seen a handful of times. This CDR3 is CASSESVSRSPLHF. The CDR3 region has the DNA TGTGCCAGCAGTGAGTCCGTTTCGCGGTCACCCCTCCACTTT. This chain joins TRBV25-1 and TRBJ1-6, with D unresolved. Germline assignment: CDR1 MGHDK and CDR2 SYGVNS. This CDR3 is 14 amino acids long. V was clipped by 3 bases and J by 10 bases, with 13 bases between them.

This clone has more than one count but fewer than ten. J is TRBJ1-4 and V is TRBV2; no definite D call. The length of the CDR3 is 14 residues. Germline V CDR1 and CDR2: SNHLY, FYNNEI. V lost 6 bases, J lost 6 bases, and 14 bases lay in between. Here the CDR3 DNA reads TGTGCCAGCAGAGACGTAGGTATTGATGAAAAACTGTTTTTT. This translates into CASRDVGIDEKLFF. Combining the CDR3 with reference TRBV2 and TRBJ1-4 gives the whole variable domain EPEVTQTPSHQVTQMGQEVILRCVPISNHLYFYWYRQILGQKVEFLVSFYNNEISEKSEIFDDQFSVERPDGSNFTLKIRSTKLEDSAMYFCASRDVGIDEKLFFGSGTQLSVL.

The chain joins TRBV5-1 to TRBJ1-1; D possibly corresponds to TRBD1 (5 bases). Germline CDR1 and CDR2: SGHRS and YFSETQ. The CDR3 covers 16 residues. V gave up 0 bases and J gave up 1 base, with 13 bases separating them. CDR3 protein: CASSLVGGGTNTEAFF. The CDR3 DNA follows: TGCGCCAGCAGCTTGGTGGGGGGAGGGACGAACACTGAAGCTTTCTTT. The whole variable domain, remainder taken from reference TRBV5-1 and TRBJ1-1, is KAGVTQTPRYLIKTRGQQVTLSCSPISGHRSVSWYQQTPGQGLQFLFEYFSETQRNKGNFPGRFSGRQFSNSRSEMNVSTLELGDSALYLCASSLVGGGTNTEAFFGQGTRLTVV.

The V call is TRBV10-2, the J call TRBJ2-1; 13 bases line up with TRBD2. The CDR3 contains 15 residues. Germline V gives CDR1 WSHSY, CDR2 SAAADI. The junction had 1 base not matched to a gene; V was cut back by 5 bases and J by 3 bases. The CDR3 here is CASSRTSGSYNEQFF. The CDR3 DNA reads TGCGCCAGCAGTAGGACTAGCGGGAGCTACAATGAGCAGTTCTTC.

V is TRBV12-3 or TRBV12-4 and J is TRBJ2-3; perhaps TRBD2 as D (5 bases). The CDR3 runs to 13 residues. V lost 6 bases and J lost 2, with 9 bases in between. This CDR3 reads CASRDSITDTQYF. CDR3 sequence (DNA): TGTGCCAGCAGGGACTCTATCACAGATACGCAGTATTTT.

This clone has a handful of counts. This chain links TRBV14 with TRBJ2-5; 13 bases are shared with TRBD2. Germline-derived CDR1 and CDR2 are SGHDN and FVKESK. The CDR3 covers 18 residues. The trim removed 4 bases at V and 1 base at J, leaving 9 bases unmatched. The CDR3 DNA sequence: TGTGCCAGCAGCCCCCGAGGCACTAGCGGGAGGGTCCAAGAGACCCAGTACTTC. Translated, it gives CASSPRGTSGRVQETQYF.

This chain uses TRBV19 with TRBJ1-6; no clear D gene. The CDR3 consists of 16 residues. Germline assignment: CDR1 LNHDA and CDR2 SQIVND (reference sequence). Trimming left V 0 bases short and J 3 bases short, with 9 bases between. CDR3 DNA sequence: TGTGCCAGTAGTATAGATCGCCCGGACTATAATTCACCCCTCCACTTT. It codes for CASSIDRPDYNSPLHF.